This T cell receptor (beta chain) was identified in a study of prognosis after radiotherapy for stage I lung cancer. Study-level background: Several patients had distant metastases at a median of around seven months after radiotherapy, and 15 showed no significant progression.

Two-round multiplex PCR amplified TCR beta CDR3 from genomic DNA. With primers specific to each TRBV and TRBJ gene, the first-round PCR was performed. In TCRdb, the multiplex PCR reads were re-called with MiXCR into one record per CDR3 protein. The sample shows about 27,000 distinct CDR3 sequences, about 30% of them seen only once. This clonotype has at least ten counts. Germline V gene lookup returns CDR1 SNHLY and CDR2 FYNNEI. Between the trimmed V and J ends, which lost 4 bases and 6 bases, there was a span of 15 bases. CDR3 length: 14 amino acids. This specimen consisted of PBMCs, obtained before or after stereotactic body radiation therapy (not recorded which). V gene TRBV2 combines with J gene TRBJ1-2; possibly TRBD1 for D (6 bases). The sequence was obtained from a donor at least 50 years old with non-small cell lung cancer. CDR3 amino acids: CASSGVGQGHGYTF. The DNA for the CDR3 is TGTGCCAGCAGTGGAGTTGGGCAGGGGCATGGCTACACCTTC.